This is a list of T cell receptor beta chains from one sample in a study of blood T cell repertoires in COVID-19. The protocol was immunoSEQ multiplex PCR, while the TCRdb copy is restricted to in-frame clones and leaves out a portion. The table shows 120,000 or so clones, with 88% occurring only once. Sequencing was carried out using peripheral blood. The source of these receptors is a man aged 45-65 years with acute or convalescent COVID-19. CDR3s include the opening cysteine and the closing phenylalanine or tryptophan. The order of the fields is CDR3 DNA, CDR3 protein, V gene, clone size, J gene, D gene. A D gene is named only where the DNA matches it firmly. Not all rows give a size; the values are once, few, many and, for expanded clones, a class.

TGTGCCAGCAGCTTGGCGACGGGAAACATTCAGTACTTC	CASSLATGNIQYF	TRBV5-5	.	TRBJ2-4	.
TGTGCCAGCAGCTTAGGGGGGGTTACTGAAGCTTTCTTT	CASSLGGVTEAFF	TRBV7-6	.	TRBJ1-1	.
TGCGCCAGCAATAAGGGACAGGGTTTTCGCGGGAGGGGCAATGAGCAGTTCTTC	CASNKGQGFRGRGNEQFF	TRBV4-1	.	TRBJ2-1	.
TGTGCCACCAGTGATTTGGACAGGGTAAACACCGGGGAGCTGTTTTTT	CATSDLDRVNTGELFF	TRBV24-1	.	TRBJ2-2	TRBD1
TGTGCCAGCAGCTTTAATACTATTAGCGGGAGCCGCGAGCAGTACTTC	CASSFNTISGSREQYF	TRBV5-6	.	TRBJ2-7	TRBD2
TGTGCCAGCAGCTTAGATGGGAGGGACACCGGGGAGCTGTTTTTT	CASSLDGRDTGELFF	TRBV7-2	.	TRBJ2-2	TRBD2
TGTGCCAGCAGTGCCCGTTCCTACGAGCAGTACTTC	CASSARSYEQYF	TRBV2	.	TRBJ2-7	.
TGTGCCAGTAGTCACAGGGCGGGCACCGGGGAGCTGTTTTTT	CASSHRAGTGELFF	TRBV19	.	TRBJ2-2	.
TGTGCCAGTAGTATAGGAGGGAGGGAAACTGGGGCCAACGTCCTGACTTTC	CASSIGGRETGANVLTF	TRBV19	once	TRBJ2-6	TRBD2
TGCGCCAGCAGCCCAGGGGCAAGGGGTTATGGCTACACCTTC	CASSPGARGYGYTF	TRBV4-3	.	TRBJ1-2	.
TGTGCCAGCAGCTTAATAGGTGAGGGTCAGCCCCAGCATTTT	CASSLIGEGQPQHF	TRBV7-9	.	TRBJ1-5	.
TGTGCCAGCAGCTTGGTTAGCGAGGCGCCCTACGAGCAGTACTTC	CASSLVSEAPYEQYF	TRBV5-5	.	TRBJ2-7	.
TGTGCCAGCAGTCTGCGACTAAACCAAGAGACCCAGTACTTC	CASSLRLNQETQYF	TRBV5-4	.	TRBJ2-5	.
TGTGCCATCAGTGATCCGACAGGGGGCGCTCCGAACTATGGCTACACCTTC	CAISDPTGGAPNYGYTF	TRBV10-3	.	TRBJ1-2	TRBD1
TGTGCCACCAGCGTTCGGACAGCGAAAGGATACGAGCAGTACTTC	CATSVRTAKGYEQYF	TRBV15	.	TRBJ2-7	.
TGTGCCAGCAGTTTATCGGCGGGAGGTCCCTACGAGCAGTACTTC	CASSLSAGGPYEQYF	TRBV27	.	TRBJ2-7	TRBD2
TGTGCCAGCAGTCCGTGGGGACAGGGGGGCTCCTACAATGAGCAGTTCTTC	CASSPWGQGGSYNEQFF	TRBV27	.	TRBJ2-1	TRBD1